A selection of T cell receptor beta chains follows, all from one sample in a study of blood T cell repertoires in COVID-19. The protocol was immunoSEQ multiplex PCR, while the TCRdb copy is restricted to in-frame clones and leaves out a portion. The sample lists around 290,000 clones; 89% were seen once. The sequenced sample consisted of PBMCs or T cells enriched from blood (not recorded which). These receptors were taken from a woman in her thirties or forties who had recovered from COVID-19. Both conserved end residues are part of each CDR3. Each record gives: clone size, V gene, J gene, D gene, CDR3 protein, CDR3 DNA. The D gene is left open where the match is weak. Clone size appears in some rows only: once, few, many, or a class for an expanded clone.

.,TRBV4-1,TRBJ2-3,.,CASSHVGGTRTDTQYF,TGCGCCAGCAGCCACGTCGGCGGGACCCGCACAGATACGCAGTATTTT
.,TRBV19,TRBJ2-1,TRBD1,CASRKTGLSEQFF,TGTGCCAGTAGGAAGACAGGGTTATCTGAGCAGTTCTTC
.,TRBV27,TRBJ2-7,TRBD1,CASSQRDRVNYEQYF,TGTGCCAGCAGTCAACGGGACAGGGTTAACTACGAGCAGTACTTC
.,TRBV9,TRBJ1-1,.,CASSEGNTEAFF,TGTGCCAGCAGTGAGGGGAACACTGAAGCTTTCTTT
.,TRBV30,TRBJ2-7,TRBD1,CAWTDPTGFNEQYF,TGTGCCTGGACCGACCCGACAGGGTTCAACGAGCAGTACTTC
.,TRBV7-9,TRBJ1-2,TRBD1,CASSSGQGVGGYTF,TGTGCCAGCAGCTCCGGACAGGGAGTAGGGGGCTACACCTTC
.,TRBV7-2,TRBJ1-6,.,CASSLDLGSLHF,TGTGCCAGCAGCTTAGATCTGGGCTCCCTCCACTTT
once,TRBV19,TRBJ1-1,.,CASSIISGNTEAFF,TGTGCCAGTAGTATTATATCAGGGAACACTGAAGCTTTCTTT
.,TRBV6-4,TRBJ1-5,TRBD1,CASSETGEMSVQPQHF,TGTGCCAGCAGTGAGACAGGGGAGATGAGCGTTCAGCCCCAGCATTTT
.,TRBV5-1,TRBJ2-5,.,CASSLPSEQETQYF,TGCGCCAGCAGCTTACCCTCAGAACAAGAGACCCAGTACTTC
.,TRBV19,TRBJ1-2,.,CASSPNGQTFYGYTF,TGTGCCAGTAGTCCCAATGGACAGACCTTCTATGGCTACACCTTC
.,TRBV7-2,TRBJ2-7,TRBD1,CASSLMGTVYEQYF,TGTGCCAGCAGCTTAATGGGGACAGTCTACGAGCAGTACTTC
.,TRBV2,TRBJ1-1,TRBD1,CASSQQGIRNTEAFF,TGTGCCAGCAGTCAACAGGGGATTCGGAACACTGAAGCTTTCTTT
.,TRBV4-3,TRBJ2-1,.,CASSQDSSDNEQFF,TGCGCCAGCAGCCAAGATTCGAGCGACAATGAGCAGTTCTTC
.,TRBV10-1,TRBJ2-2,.,CASSAVRLNTGELFF,TGCGCCAGCAGTGCGGTCCGACTTAACACCGGGGAGCTGTTTTTT
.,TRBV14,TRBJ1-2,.,CASSQEGEGSLKNYGYTF,TGTGCCAGCAGCCAAGAGGGAGAGGGAAGCCTTAAAAACTATGGCTACACCTTC
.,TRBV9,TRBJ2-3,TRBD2,CASSVVPAGGANTQYF,TGTGCCAGCAGCGTAGTCCCAGCGGGGGGGGCCAATACGCAGTATTTT
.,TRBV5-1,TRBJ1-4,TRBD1,CASSPAGTGRANEKLFF,TGCGCCAGCAGCCCGGCCGGGACAGGGCGGGCTAATGAAAAACTGTTTTTT
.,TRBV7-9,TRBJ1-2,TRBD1,CASSLTGGNGYTF,TGTGCCAGCAGCCTGACAGGGGGAAATGGCTACACCTTC
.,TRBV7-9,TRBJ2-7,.,CASSLGAYEQYF,TGTGCCAGCAGCTTAGGCGCCTACGAGCAGTACTTC
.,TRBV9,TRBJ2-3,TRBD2,CASSGTSGTDTQYF,TGTGCCAGCAGCGGGACTAGCGGGACAGATACGCAGTATTTT
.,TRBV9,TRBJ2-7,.,CASSVGPGSTYEQYF,TGTGCCAGCAGCGTAGGGCCGGGGTCGACCTACGAGCAGTACTTC
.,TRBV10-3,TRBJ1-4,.,CAISESREKLFF,TGTGCCATCAGTGAGTCGAGAGAGAAACTGTTTTTT
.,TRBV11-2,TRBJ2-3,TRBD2,CASSLIAGDITDTQYF,TGTGCCAGCAGCTTGATAGCGGGGGATATCACAGATACGCAGTATTTT
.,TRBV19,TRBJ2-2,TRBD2,CASSMGGDTGELFF,TGTGCCAGTAGTATGGGAGGGGACACCGGGGAGCTGTTTTTT
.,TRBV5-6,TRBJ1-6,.,CASSLQENSPLHF,TGTGCCAGCAGCCTCCAAGAGAATTCACCCCTCCACTTT
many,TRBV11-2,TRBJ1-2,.,CASSLSGNGYTF,TGTGCCAGCAGCTTATCAGGGAACGGCTACACCTTC
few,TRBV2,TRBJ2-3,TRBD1,CASSGDRGRTDTQYF,TGTGCCAGCAGTGGGGACAGGGGAAGAACAGATACGCAGTATTTT
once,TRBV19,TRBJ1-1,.,CATAFLSGAFF,TGTGCCACCGCTTTTCTCTCCGGAGCTTTCTTT
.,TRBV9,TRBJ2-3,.,CASSVRAQRGTDTQYF,TGTGCCAGCAGCGTCCGGGCCCAGAGGGGGACAGATACGCAGTATTTT
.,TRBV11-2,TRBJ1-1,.,CASSVRGTGWTEAFF,TGTGCCAGCAGCGTACGCGGAACCGGGTGGACTGAAGCTTTCTTT
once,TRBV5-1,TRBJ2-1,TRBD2,CASSFQRGEDEQFF,TGCGCCAGCAGCTTCCAGCGGGGTGAGGATGAGCAGTTCTTC
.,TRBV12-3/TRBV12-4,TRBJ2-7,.,CASSFGLLYEQYF,TGTGCCAGCAGTTTCGGACTCCTCTACGAGCAGTACTTC
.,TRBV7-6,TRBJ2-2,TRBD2,CASSLGLAGTTGELFF,TGTGCCAGCAGCTTGGGACTAGCGGGGACTACCGGGGAGCTGTTTTTT
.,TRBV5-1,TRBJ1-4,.,CASSLSPSSGNEKLFF,TGCGCCAGCAGCCTGAGCCCGAGTTCAGGGAATGAAAAACTGTTTTTT
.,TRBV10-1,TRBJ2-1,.,CASSRDLSSYNEQFF,TGCGCCAGCAGTCGGGACTTGAGCTCCTACAATGAGCAGTTCTTC
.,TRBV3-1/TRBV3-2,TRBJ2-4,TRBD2,CASSQDLFTRLAVVAKNIQYF,TGTGCCAGCAGCCAAGATCTTTTTACGAGACTAGCGGTGGTAGCCAAAAACATTCAGTACTTC
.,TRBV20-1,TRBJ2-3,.,CSASPVDTQYF,TGCAGTGCTTCCCCCGTGGATACGCAGTATTTT
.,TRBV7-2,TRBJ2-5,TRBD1,CASSLGQGTAQYF,TGTGCCAGCAGCTTAGGACAGGGTACGGCCCAGTACTTC
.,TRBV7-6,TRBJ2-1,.,CASSLAAAVYNEQFF,TGTGCCAGCAGCTTAGCGGCGGCGGTCTACAATGAGCAGTTCTTC
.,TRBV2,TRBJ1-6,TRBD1,CASSGQGVDSPLHF,TGTGCCAGCAGTGGGCAGGGGGTCGATTCACCCCTCCACTTT
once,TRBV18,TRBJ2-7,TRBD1,CASSPRQGTYEQYF,TGTGCCAGCTCACCAAGACAGGGCACCTACGAGCAGTACTTC
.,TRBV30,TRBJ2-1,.,CAWSVYLSEQFF,TGTGCCTGGAGTGTCTACTTGTCTGAGCAGTTCTTC
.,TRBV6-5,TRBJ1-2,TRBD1,CASRLTGALYSGYTF,TGTGCCAGCAGGCTGACAGGGGCGCTCTATTCTGGCTACACCTTC
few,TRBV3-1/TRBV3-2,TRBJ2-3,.,CASRGPDTQYF,TGTGCCAGCAGGGGCCCAGATACGCAGTATTTT
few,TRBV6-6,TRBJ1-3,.,CASTPGYGSGNTIYF,TGTGCCAGCACCCCAGGGTACGGATCTGGAAACACCATATATTTT
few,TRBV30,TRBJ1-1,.,CAWSNGLTEAFF,TGTGCCTGGAGTAATGGGCTCACTGAAGCTTTCTTT
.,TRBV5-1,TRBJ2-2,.,CASSPQGQNTGELFF,TGCGCCAGCAGCCCACAGGGACAGAACACCGGGGAGCTGTTTTTT
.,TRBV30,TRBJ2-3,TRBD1,CAWSADRADTQYF,TGTGCCTGGAGTGCGGACAGGGCAGATACGCAGTATTTT
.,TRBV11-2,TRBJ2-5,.,CASLPGGIRQETQYF,TGTGCCAGCCTCCCGGGTGGTATACGGCAAGAGACCCAGTACTTC
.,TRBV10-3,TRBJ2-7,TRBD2,CASAGGVSEQYF,TGTGCCTCAGCGGGAGGAGTTAGCGAGCAGTACTTC
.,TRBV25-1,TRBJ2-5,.,CASSMTEAQETQYF,TGTGCCAGCAGTATGACAGAGGCACAAGAGACCCAGTACTTC
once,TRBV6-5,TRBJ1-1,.,CASSAEDSRSAFF,TGTGCCAGCAGCGCCGAGGACTCTCGGTCGGCTTTCTTT